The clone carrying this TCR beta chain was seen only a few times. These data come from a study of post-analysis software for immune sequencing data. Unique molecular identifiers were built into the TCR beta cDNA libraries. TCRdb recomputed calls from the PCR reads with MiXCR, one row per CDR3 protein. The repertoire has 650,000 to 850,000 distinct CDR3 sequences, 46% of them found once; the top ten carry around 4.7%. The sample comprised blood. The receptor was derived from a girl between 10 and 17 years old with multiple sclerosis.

CDR3 sequence reads: CASSGRPELDTQYF. CDR3 coding DNA: TGTGCCAGCAGCGGACGGCCCGAGTTGGATACGCAGTATTTT. The rearrangement links TRBV7-6 to TRBJ2-3; D gene ambiguous. Germline CDR1 and CDR2: SGHVS and FNYEAQ. The CDR3 loop spans 14 amino acids. V was shortened by 5 bases and J by 6 bases, with 15 bases between the two germline ends.